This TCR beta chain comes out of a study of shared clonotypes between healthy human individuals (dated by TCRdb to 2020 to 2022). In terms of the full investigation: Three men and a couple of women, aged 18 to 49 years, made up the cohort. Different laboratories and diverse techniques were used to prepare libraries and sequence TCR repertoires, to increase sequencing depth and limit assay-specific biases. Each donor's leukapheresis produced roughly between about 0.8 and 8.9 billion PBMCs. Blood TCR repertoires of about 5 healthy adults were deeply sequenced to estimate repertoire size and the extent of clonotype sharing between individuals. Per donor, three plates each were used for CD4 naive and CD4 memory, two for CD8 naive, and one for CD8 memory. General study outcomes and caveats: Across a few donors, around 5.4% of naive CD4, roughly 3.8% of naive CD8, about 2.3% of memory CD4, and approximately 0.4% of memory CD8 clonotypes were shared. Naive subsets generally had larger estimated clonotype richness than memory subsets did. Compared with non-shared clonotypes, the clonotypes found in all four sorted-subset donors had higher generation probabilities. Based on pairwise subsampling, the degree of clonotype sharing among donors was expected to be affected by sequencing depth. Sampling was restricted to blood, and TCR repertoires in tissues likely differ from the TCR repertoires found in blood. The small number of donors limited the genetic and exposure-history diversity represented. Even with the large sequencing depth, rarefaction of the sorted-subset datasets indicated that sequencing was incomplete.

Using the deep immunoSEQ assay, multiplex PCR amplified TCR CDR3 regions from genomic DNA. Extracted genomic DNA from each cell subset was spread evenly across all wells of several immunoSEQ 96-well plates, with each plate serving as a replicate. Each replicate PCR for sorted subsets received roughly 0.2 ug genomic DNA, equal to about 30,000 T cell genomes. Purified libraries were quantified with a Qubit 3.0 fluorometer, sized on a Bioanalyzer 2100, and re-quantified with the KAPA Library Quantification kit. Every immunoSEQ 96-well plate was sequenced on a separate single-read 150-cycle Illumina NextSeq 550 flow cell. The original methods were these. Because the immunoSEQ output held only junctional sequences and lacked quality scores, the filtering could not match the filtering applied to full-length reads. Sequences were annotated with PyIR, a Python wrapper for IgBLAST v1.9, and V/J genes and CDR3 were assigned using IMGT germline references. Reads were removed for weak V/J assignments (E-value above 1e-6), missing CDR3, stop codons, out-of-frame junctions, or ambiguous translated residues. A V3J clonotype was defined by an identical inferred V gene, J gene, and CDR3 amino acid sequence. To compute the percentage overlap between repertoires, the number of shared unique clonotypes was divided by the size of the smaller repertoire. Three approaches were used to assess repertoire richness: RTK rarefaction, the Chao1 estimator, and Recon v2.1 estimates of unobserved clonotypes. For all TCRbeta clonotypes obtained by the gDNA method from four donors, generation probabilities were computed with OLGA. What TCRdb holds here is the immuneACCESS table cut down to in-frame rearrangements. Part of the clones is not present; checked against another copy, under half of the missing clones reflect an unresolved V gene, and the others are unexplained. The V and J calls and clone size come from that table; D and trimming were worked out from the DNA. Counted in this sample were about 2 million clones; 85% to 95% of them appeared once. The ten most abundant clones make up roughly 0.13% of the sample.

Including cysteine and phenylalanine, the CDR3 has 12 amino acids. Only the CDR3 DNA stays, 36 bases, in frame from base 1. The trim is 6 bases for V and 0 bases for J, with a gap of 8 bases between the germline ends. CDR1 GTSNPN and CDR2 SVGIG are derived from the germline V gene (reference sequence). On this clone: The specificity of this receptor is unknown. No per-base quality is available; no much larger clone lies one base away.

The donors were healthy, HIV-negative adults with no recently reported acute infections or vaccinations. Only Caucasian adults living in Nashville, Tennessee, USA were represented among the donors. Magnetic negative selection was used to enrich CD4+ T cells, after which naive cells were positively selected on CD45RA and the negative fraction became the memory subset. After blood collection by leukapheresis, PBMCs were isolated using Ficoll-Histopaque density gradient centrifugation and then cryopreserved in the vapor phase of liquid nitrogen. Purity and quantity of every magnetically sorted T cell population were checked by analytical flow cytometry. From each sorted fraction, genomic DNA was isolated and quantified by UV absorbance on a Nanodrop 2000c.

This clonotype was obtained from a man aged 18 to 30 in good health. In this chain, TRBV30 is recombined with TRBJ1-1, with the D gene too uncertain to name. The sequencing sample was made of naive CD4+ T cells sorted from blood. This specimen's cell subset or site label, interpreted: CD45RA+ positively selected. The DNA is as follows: TGTGCCTGTGTAGGGTTGAACACTGAAGCTTTCTTT. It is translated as CACVGLNTEAFF.